This T cell receptor beta chain was sequenced during a study of chemoradiotherapy in HPV16-positive cancers. Study results and limitations: Candidate HPV-specific clones and E7-related TCR motifs grew in tumor during treatment.

Sequencing used immunoSEQ multiplex PCR; TCRdb keeps in-frame clones, though not all of them. The data show some 13,000 clones, around 72% seen once. Trimming took off 3 bases at V and 2 bases at J, with 2 bases between the two ends. The CDR3 runs 11 residues. Per the germline V gene, CDR1 is SNHLY and CDR2 is FYNNEI. Comment on this clone: Antigen specificity is unknown.

The sample was acquired from a patient who underwent chemoradiotherapy. The chain joins TRBV2 to TRBJ2-7; D unclear. The receptor's source is a human donor with HPV-associated anogenital cancer. CDR3 sequence (DNA): TGTGCCAGCAGTGACACCTACGAGCAGTACTTC. Translating gives CASSDTYEQYF.